This T cell receptor (beta chain) was sequenced in a study of blood T cell repertoires in COVID-19. Overall study: Researchers got acute and convalescent COVID-19 samples from the United States, Italy and Spain. T cells, B-cell-depleted T cells, or PBMCs supplied cDNA or gDNA.

Per the authors' pipeline: Estimation of nucleated cell counts relied on the amplification of reference gene primers. Clones were read by immunoSEQ multiplex PCR, and TCRdb kept only the in-frame ones, dropping some. Clone size and V and J calls were adopted from that table, with D and trimming inferred from the DNA. The top ten hold around 8.4% of the sample, which has approximately 170,000 clones, just under 85% seen once. The CDR3 totals 11 residues. Germline V gene sequence: CDR1 LNHDA, CDR2 SQIVND (reference sequence). The junction had 2 bases not matched to a gene; V was cut back by 1 base and J by 14 bases.

The specimen sequenced was peripheral blood. The chain couples TRBV19 to TRBJ2-1; 7 bases match TRBD2. This receptor was taken from a woman over 75 with COVID-19, enrolled during active disease. CDR3 loop: CASSIGREEFF. The CDR3, as DNA: TGTGCCAGTAGTATAGGCCGGGAGGAGTTCTTC. Based on the CDR3 plus reference TRBV19 and TRBJ2-1, the full variable domain is DGGITQSPKYLFRKEGQNVTLSCEQNLNHDAMYWYRQDPGQGLRLIYYSQIVNDFQKGDIAEGYSVSREKKESFPLTVTSAQKNPTAFYLCASSIGREEFFGPGTRLTVL.